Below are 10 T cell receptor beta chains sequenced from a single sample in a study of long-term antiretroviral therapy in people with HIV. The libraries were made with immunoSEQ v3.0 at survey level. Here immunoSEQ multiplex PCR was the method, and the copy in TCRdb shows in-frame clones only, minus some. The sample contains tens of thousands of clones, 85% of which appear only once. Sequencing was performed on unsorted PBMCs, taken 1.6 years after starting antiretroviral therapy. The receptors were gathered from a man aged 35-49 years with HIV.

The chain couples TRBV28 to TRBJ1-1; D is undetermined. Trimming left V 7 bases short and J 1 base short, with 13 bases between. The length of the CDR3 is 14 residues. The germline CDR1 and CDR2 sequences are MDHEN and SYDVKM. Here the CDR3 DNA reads TGTGCCAGCACTATACAGAGTCCGAACACTGAAGCTTTCTTT. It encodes CASTIQSPNTEAFF.

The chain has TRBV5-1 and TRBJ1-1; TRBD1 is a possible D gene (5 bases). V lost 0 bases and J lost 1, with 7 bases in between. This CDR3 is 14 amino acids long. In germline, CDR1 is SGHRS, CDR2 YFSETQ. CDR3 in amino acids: CASSLGTRNTEAFF. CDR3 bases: TGCGCCAGCAGCTTGGGGACAAGGAACACTGAAGCTTTCTTT.

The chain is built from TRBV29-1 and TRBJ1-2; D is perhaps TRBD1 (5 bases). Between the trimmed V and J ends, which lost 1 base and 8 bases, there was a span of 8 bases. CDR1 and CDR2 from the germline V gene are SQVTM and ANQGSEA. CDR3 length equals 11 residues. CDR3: CSVEGRGGYTF. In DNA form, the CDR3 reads TGCAGCGTTGAAGGGAGGGGCGGCTACACCTTC.

DNA for the CDR3: TGCGCCAGCAGCAGAGTGGGACAGGGTAATGGCGAGCAGTACTTC. This encodes CASSRVGQGNGEQYF. The gene calls are TRBV5-1 and TRBJ2-7, with TRBD1 identical over 9 bases. V lost 4 bases, J lost 6 bases, and 11 bases stayed unmatched. CDR3 length equals 15 residues. Germline V gene lookup returns CDR1 SGHRS and CDR2 YFSETQ.

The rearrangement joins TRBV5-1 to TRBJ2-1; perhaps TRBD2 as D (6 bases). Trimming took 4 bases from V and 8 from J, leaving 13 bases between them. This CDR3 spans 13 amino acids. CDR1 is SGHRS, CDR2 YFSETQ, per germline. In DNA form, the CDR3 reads TGCGCCAGCAGCATGGGGACTCGCGATGAGCAGTTCTTC. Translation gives CASSMGTRDEQFF.

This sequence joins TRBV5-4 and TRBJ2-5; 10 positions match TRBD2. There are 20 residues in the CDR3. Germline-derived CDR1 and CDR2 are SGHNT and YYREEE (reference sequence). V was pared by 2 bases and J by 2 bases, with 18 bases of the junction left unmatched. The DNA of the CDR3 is TGTGCCAGCAGCTTACGTCCTCCGGGACTAGCGTCAGGAGGTCAAGAGACCCAGTACTTC. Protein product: CASSLRPPGLASGGQETQYF.

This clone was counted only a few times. CDR3 protein: CASSEVWQISYNSPLHF. CDR3 coding DNA: TGTGCCAGCAGTGAAGTTTGGCAGATCTCCTATAATTCACCCCTCCACTTT. The chain links TRBV2 to TRBJ1-6; D unclear. V was clipped by 1 base and J by 0 bases, with 10 bases between them. CDR1 and CDR2 from the germline V gene are SNHLY and FYNNEI. The CDR3 consists of 17 residues.

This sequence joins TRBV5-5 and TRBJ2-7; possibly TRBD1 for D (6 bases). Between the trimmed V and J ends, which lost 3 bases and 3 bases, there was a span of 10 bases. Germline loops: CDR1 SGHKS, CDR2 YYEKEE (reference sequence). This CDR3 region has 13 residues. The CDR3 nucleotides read TGTGCCAGCAGCTCCCGGGACAACTACGAGCAGTACTTC. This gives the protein CASSSRDNYEQYF.

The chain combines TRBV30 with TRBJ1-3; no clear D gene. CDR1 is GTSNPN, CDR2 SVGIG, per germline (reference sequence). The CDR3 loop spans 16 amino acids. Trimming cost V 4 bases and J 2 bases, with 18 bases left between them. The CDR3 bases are TGTGCCTGGAAGGATTCTAGGAGGGCACCTGGAAACACCATATATTTT. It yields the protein CAWKDSRRAPGNTIYF.

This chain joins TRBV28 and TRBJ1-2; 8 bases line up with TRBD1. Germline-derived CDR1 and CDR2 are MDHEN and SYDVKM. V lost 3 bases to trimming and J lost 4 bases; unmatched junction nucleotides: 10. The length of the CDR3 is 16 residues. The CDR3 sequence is CASSLTGAVAGYGYTF. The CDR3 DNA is TGTGCCAGCAGTTTGACAGGGGCGGTTGCCGGCTATGGCTACACCTTC.